Listed below are T cell receptor beta chains from one sample, sequenced in a study of T-cell memory formation after mild COVID-19. TCRdb reanalysed the 5' RACE reads using MiXCR and keeps one entry per CDR3 protein. Of almost 550,000 distinct CDR3 sequences detected, about a fifth appear once; the ten largest clones hold about an eighth. Source material: PBMCs or a T cell subset sorted from them (not recorded which). The receptors were sampled from an adult woman who had mild COVID-19 (a few samples of this study predate the infection). Cell type and time point are not known. CDR3s include the opening cysteine and the closing phenylalanine or tryptophan. D genes are given only for firm matches. A row's size may be missing; if present it is once, few, many or a size class.

d_gene	j_gene	v_gene	len	abundance	CDR3aa	CDR3nt
-	TRBJ2-7	TRBV19	15	-	CASSRSGTLSYEQYF	TGTGCCAGTAGCCGTTCAGGCACCCTCTCCTACGAGCAGTACTTC
-	TRBJ2-1	TRBV2	15	-	CASSDSRSIYNEQFF	TGTGCCAGCAGTGACTCGCGGAGTATCTACAATGAGCAGTTCTTC
-	TRBJ2-7	TRBV4-2	15	few	CASSQDAGQLYEQYF	TGTGCCAGCAGCCAAGATGCAGGGCAACTCTACGAGCAGTACTTC
TRBD1	TRBJ2-1	TRBV18	16	few	CASSPPDRGSYNEQFF	TGTGCCAGCTCACCACCGGACAGGGGCTCCTACAATGAGCAGTTCTTC
-	TRBJ1-4	TRBV6-5	14	-	CASSYSESDEKLFF	TGTGCCAGCAGTTACTCGGAATCCGATGAAAAACTGTTTTTT
TRBD1	TRBJ1-1	TRBV24-1	14	-	CATSGTGQNTEAFF	TGTGCCACCAGTGGGACAGGTCAGAACACTGAAGCTTTCTTT
-	TRBJ2-4	TRBV2	13	-	CASRRATSPIQYF	TGTGCCAGCCGGCGGGCCACTAGCCCCATTCAGTACTTC
-	TRBJ1-2	TRBV12-3/TRBV12-4	13	-	CASSLVPDYGYTF	TGTGCCAGCAGTTTAGTACCAGACTATGGCTACACCTTC
-	TRBJ1-2	TRBV30	14	-	CAWSVPQGVHGYTF	TGTGCCTGGAGTGTACCGCAGGGCGTGCATGGCTACACCTTC
TRBD1	TRBJ2-7	TRBV12-3/TRBV12-4	15	-	CASTLRTGGGHEQYF	TGTGCCAGCACCCTCCGAACAGGGGGCGGGCACGAGCAGTACTTC
TRBD2	TRBJ2-3	TRBV15	16	-	CATSRERGGARDTQYF	TGTGCCACCAGCAGAGAACGCGGGGGGGCCAGGGATACGCAGTATTTT
-	TRBJ2-3	TRBV6-5	16	-	CASSYVLGVSTDTQYF	TGTGCCAGCAGTTACGTCCTGGGGGTTAGCACAGATACGCAGTATTTT
TRBD1	TRBJ2-7	TRBV29-1	13	many	CSVPSTGGYEQYF	TGCAGCGTTCCCTCGACAGGGGGCTACGAGCAGTACTTC
-	TRBJ2-1	TRBV4-3	15	-	CASSQELGTYNEQFF	TGCGCCAGCAGCCAAGAGCTGGGCACCTACAATGAGCAGTTCTTC
-	TRBJ1-5	TRBV12-3/TRBV12-4	18	few	CASSLAVLTGISNQPQHF	TGTGCCAGCAGTTTGGCGGTCCTAACAGGGATTAGCAATCAGCCCCAGCATTTT
-	TRBJ2-5	TRBV12-3/TRBV12-4	15	few	CASSSQGWRRETQYF	TGTGCCAGCAGTTCCCAGGGTTGGCGGCGAGAGACCCAGTACTTC
TRBD1	TRBJ2-1	TRBV9	16	-	CASRTPGTGAYNEQFF	TGTGCCAGCAGGACCCCCGGGACAGGAGCTTACAATGAGCAGTTCTTC
-	TRBJ1-1	TRBV28	11	-	CASSALTEAFF	TGTGCCAGCAGTGCCCTCACTGAAGCTTTCTTT
-	TRBJ2-7	TRBV29-1	11	few	CSVVLGAEQYF	TGCAGCGTTGTGCTAGGGGCCGAGCAGTACTTC
TRBD1	TRBJ1-2	TRBV20-1	14	-	CSASGWDRTHGYTF	TGCAGTGCTAGTGGATGGGACAGAACCCATGGCTACACCTTC
TRBD2	TRBJ2-3	TRBV7-9	16	few	CASSLPSSGRPDTQYF	TGTGCCAGCAGCTTACCCTCTAGCGGGAGGCCGGATACGCAGTATTTT
-	TRBJ2-1	TRBV29-1	11	few	CSVDRMGEQFF	TGCAGCGTTGACCGTATGGGTGAGCAGTTCTTC
-	TRBJ1-5	TRBV5-8	14	-	CASSPWKVNQPQHF	TGTGCCAGCAGCCCTTGGAAGGTCAATCAGCCCCAGCATTTT
-	TRBJ1-1	TRBV24-1	14	once	CATSDPRQPTEAFF	TGTGCCACCAGTGATCCTAGACAGCCTACTGAAGCTTTCTTT
TRBD2	TRBJ2-7	TRBV4-2	16	few	CASSQVNLLAGAEQYF	TGTGCCAGCAGCCAAGTTAATTTGCTAGCGGGAGCGGAGCAGTACTTC
-	TRBJ1-1	TRBV29-1	18	-	CSVEGGEDGLWMNTEAFF	TGCAGCGTTGAGGGAGGGGAGGACGGTCTCTGGATGAACACTGAAGCTTTCTTT
-	TRBJ1-2	TRBV4-2	15	-	CASSQPGNSNYGYTF	TGTGCCAGCAGCCAACCAGGGAACTCTAACTATGGCTACACCTTC
-	TRBJ2-1	TRBV7-9	16	-	CASGFRAGSPYNEQFF	TGTGCCAGTGGCTTTAGAGCGGGTTCCCCCTACAATGAGCAGTTCTTC
TRBD2	TRBJ2-5	TRBV25-1	13	-	CAITGGREETQYF	TGTGCCATTACGGGAGGTCGGGAGGAGACCCAGTACTTC